These 28 T cell receptor beta chains were sequenced from one sample in a study of blood T cell repertoires in COVID-19. Sequencing used immunoSEQ multiplex PCR; TCRdb keeps in-frame clones, though not all of them. The sample lists some 87,000 clones, 81% occurring once. The sample taken for sequencing was peripheral blood. Receptors were obtained from an older man with active or convalescent COVID-19.

CDR3 nucleotide sequence: TGTGCCAGCAGTTTTAGCCGGGAGCAGTACTTC. Translated, it gives CASSFSREQYF. The chain has TRBV28 and TRBJ2-7; D gene uncertain. CDR1 and CDR2 from the germline V gene are MDHEN and SYDVKM. This CDR3 contains 11 residues. The ends were cut back, 3 bases at V and 7 bases at J, with 7 bases in the middle.

This chain uses TRBV29-1 with TRBJ1-2, with TRBD1 matching 7 bases. V dropped 7 bases and J dropped 4; count of bases not matched to a gene: 9. The germline gives CDR1 SQVTM, CDR2 ANQGSEA. This CDR3 is built from 13 residues. CDR3 sequence reads: CSAQTGFGYGYTF. The CDR3 coding sequence is TGCAGCGCCCAGACAGGGTTTGGCTATGGCTACACCTTC.

The CDR3 sequence: CASSLVAVSHTTNEKLFF. In DNA, the CDR3 is TGTGCCAGCAGCTTAGTGGCGGTATCCCATACAACTAATGAAAAACTGTTTTTT. The rearrangement links TRBV7-2 to TRBJ1-4; the D is unclear. V lost 1 base, J lost 0 bases, and 15 bases lay in between. Germline V gene data show CDR1 as SGHTA and CDR2 as FQGNSA. The CDR3 has 18 amino acids.

The chain uses TRBV3-1 (or the pseudogene TRBV3-2) and TRBJ2-2; possibly TRBD1 for D (5 bases). The germline V gene encodes CDR1 LGHDT and CDR2 YNNKEL (reference sequence). The CDR3 totals 14 residues. The V and J ends lost 5 bases and 7 bases respectively, with 14 bases between them. The DNA of the CDR3 is TGTGCCAGCAGCTCTAGGGGCCCCGGCGGGGAGCTGTTTTTT. Protein product: CASSSRGPGGELFF.

Notes on this clone: This sample includes further DNA sequences coding for the same CDR3. The genes are TRBV7-2 and TRBJ1-2; D possibly corresponds to TRBD1 (5 bases). V was cut by 1 base and J by 1 base, with 10 bases left in between. Germline V lookup: CDR1 SGHTA, CDR2 FQGNSA. The CDR3 covers 15 residues. CDR3 bases: TGTGCCAGCAGCTTAGGGTCGGGGGGTAACTATGGCTACACCTTC. The encoded protein is CASSLGSGGNYGYTF.

This clone was counted only a few times. V and J are TRBV4-2 and TRBJ1-3; 7 bases agree with TRBD1. Germline CDR1 reads LGHNA; CDR2 reads YNFKEQ. V lost 4 bases, J lost 8 bases, and 8 bases stayed unmatched. The CDR3 covers 14 residues. CDR3: CASSRGTVPDTIYF. In nucleotides, the CDR3 is TGTGCCAGCAGCCGCGGGACAGTTCCGGACACCATATATTTT.

The chain employs TRBV7-8 and TRBJ2-7, with D possibly being TRBD1 (5 bases). The V end was cut by 5 bases, the J end by 3 bases, with 8 bases between. Germline values: CDR1 SGHVS, CDR2 FQNEAQ. This CDR3 spans 12 amino acids. CDR3 bases: TGTGCCAGCAGCATTCAGGGCTACGAGCAGTACTTC. Translation gives CASSIQGYEQYF.

The chain is built from TRBV29-1 and TRBJ1-2; 8 positions match TRBD1. This CDR3 is 16 amino acids long. V trimming: 0 bases; J trimming: 4 bases; junction bases outside the gene matches: 10. Germline CDR1 is SQVTM and CDR2 is ANQGSEA. The CDR3 sequence: CSVEDPTDRALYGYTF. The CDR3 DNA sequence: TGCAGCGTTGAAGATCCTACGGACAGGGCCCTCTATGGCTACACCTTC.

J is TRBJ2-1 and V is TRBV5-1; 11 bases line up with TRBD1. This CDR3 is 15 amino acids long. V gave up 4 bases and J gave up 7 bases; unmatched junction bases: 7. CDR1 and CDR2 from the germline V gene are SGHRS and YFSETQ. The CDR3 spells CASSLGTGGWNEQFF. The CDR3, as DNA: TGCGCCAGCAGCCTCGGGACAGGGGGTTGGAATGAGCAGTTCTTC.

The chain combines TRBV6-5 with TRBJ1-1; 7 bases agree with TRBD1. The CDR3 has 15 amino acids. V lost 4 bases, J lost 5 bases, and 10 bases stayed unmatched. CDR1 is MNHEY, CDR2 SVGAGI, per germline. This CDR3 reads CASSLTQGPRTEAFF. The CDR3 bases are TGTGCCAGCAGTTTAACACAGGGGCCGAGGACTGAAGCTTTCTTT.

This clone was observed a single time. The chain joins TRBV5-1 to TRBJ2-2; TRBD1 might be the D (7 bases). The CDR3 has 15 residues. Germline CDR1 reads SGHRS; CDR2 reads YFSETQ. V lost 4 bases, J lost 3 bases, and 13 bases lay in between. The CDR3 nucleotides read TGCGCCAGCAGCAGGGGGGACAGAGACACCGGGGAGCTGTTTTTT. Amino acid sequence: CASSRGDRDTGELFF.

The chain couples TRBV6-6 to TRBJ1-2; 10 bases fit TRBD1. V gave up 7 bases and J gave up 4 bases; unmatched junction bases: 12. Germline values: CDR1 MNHNY, CDR2 SVGAGI (reference sequence). The CDR3 covers 16 residues. CDR3 sequence reads: CASNPDRDRGAYGYTF. DNA for the CDR3: TGTGCCAGCAACCCGGACCGGGACAGGGGTGCCTATGGCTACACCTTC.

This clone was seen once. The chain recombines TRBV24-1 with TRBJ2-2, with D possibly TRBD1 on 6 matching bases. The CDR3 contains 18 residues. CDR1 and CDR2 (germline): KGHDR, SFDVKD. V was shortened by 1 base and J by 4 bases, with 18 bases between the two germline ends. Here the CDR3 reads CATSDFPYRASGTGELFF. CDR3 DNA sequence: TGTGCCACCAGTGATTTTCCGTACAGGGCCTCCGGCACCGGGGAGCTGTTTTTT.

The chain employs TRBV29-1 and TRBJ1-2, with TRBD1 as a possible D gene (6 bases). Trimming removed 6 bases from V and 5 bases from J, with 13 bases in between. This CDR3 spans 12 amino acids. The germline gives CDR1 SQVTM, CDR2 ANQGSEA. CDR3 sequence: CSVPRGAYGYTF. DNA of the CDR3: TGCAGCGTCCCACGGGGGGCGTATGGCTACACCTTC.

This clone was counted once. This chain joins TRBV19 and TRBJ2-4; 8 positions match TRBD1. Germline loops: CDR1 LNHDA, CDR2 SQIVND (reference sequence). The CDR3 length is 16 residues. The V segment lost 4 bases and the J segment 3 bases; nucleotides outside the gene matches: 8. CDR3 in DNA: TGTGCCAGTAGTAGCGGACAGGGCCGGGGCAAAAACATTCAGTACTTC. Its protein is CASSSGQGRGKNIQYF.

The chain uses TRBV4-1 and TRBJ2-7; 11 nucleotides agree with TRBD2. Germline V gives CDR1 MGHRA, CDR2 YSYEKL. The V gene end was trimmed by 3 bases and the J gene end by 3 bases; junction bases not matched to a gene: 4. The CDR3 totals 15 residues. The CDR3 reads CASSQAGTSGYEQYF. CDR3 sequence (DNA): TGCGCCAGCAGCCAGGCCGGGACTAGCGGCTACGAGCAGTACTTC.

The CDR3 sequence is CASSQAAGQGASNTEAFF. The CDR3 DNA sequence: TGCGCCAGCAGCCAAGCCGCGGGACAGGGGGCCTCGAACACTGAAGCTTTCTTT. This chain joins TRBV4-1 and TRBJ1-1; 12 bases map to TRBD1. V gave up 1 base and J gave up 1 base; unmatched junction bases: 7. Germline CDR1 reads MGHRA; CDR2 reads YSYEKL. The CDR3 length is 18 residues.

There are a few counts of this clone. J is TRBJ1-2 and V is TRBV27; D is perhaps TRBD1 (6 bases). In germline, CDR1 is MNHEY, CDR2 SMNVEV (reference sequence). The ends were cut back, 1 base at V and 7 bases at J, with 13 bases in the middle. The CDR3 is 14 residues long. The CDR3 DNA sequence: TGTGCCAGCAGTTTATGGGGGACAAGCGGTGGCTACACCTTC. It translates to CASSLWGTSGGYTF.

The chain combines TRBV6-4 with TRBJ1-1; the D is unclear. CDR3 length equals 14 residues. The germline V gene encodes CDR1 MRHNA and CDR2 SNTAGT. Deletions cut 11 bases from V and 1 base from J, with 17 bases between. CDR3 region: CALLTGDGNTEAFF. In DNA, the CDR3 is TGTGCCCTCCTTACCGGGGATGGGAACACTGAAGCTTTCTTT.

This clone was seen a few times. The chain couples TRBV19 to TRBJ1-3; D not resolved. CDR1 and CDR2 (germline): LNHDA, SQIVND (reference sequence). V lost 6 bases, J lost 0 bases, and 15 bases lay in between. The CDR3 sequence is 16 residues long. CDR3 protein: CASSLPGSGSGNTIYF. The CDR3 DNA reads as TGTGCCAGTAGCCTACCCGGAAGCGGCTCTGGAAACACCATATATTTT.

V and J are TRBV5-4 and TRBJ2-3; 7 nucleotides line up with TRBD2. Germline CDR1 is SGHNT and CDR2 is YYREEE (reference sequence). The V segment lost 0 bases and the J segment 5 bases; nucleotides outside the gene matches: 6. CDR3 length: 15 residues. The CDR3 loop reads CASSLAGGQKDTQYF. In DNA form, the CDR3 reads TGTGCCAGCAGCTTGGCGGGGGGTCAAAAAGATACGCAGTATTTT.

J is TRBJ1-5 and V is TRBV3-1 (or the pseudogene TRBV3-2), with D unresolved. The CDR3 spans 15 residues. CDR1 LGHDT and CDR2 YNNKEL come from the germline V gene (reference sequence). Trimming cost V 2 bases and J 6 bases, with 14 bases left between them. In DNA form, the CDR3 reads TGTGCCAGCAGCCAAAGCGGGTCGGGTGGTCAGCCCCAGCATTTT. Translated, it gives CASSQSGSGGQPQHF.

This chain uses TRBV5-5 with TRBJ1-2; 9 nucleotides agree with TRBD1. This CDR3 is built from 14 residues. CDR1 SGHKS and CDR2 YYEKEE come from the germline V gene (reference sequence). Trimming at V came to 4 bases and at J to 12 bases, leaving 13 bases not matched to a gene. CDR3 amino acids: CASSQYEDRGIDTF. For the CDR3, the DNA is TGTGCCAGCAGCCAGTATGAGGACAGGGGCATCGACACCTTC.

A note on this clone: In the same sample, other DNA sequences code for this CDR3. This rearrangement joins TRBV18 to TRBJ1-4; unclear D gene. The V and J ends lost 6 bases and 5 bases respectively, with 13 bases between them. The V gene's germline CDR1 is KGHSH and CDR2 LQKENI. The CDR3 has 14 residues. The CDR3 DNA follows: TGTGCCAGCTCCCCCGCCGGTATCAATGAAAAACTGTTTTTT. It yields the protein CASSPAGINEKLFF.

This chain joins TRBV2 and TRBJ1-5, with 7 bases lining up with TRBD1. The CDR3 length is 12 residues. Trimming took 8 bases from V and 7 from J; bases not matched to a gene: 5. Germline V CDR1 and CDR2: SNHLY, FYNNEI. The CDR3 spells CASSGQSQPQHF. For the CDR3, the DNA is TGTGCCAGCTCGGGACAGAGCCAGCCCCAGCATTTT.

The V and J genes are TRBV10-3 and TRBJ2-3; 9 nucleotides align to TRBD2. CDR1 ENHRY and CDR2 SYGVKD come from the germline V gene. The V and J ends lost 6 bases and 2 bases, in that order; junction bases with no gene match: 15. The CDR3 contains 18 residues. The CDR3 DNA is TGTGCCATCAGCGATGCCCAGGCTAGCGGGGTTATCACAGATACGCAGTATTTT. It yields the protein CAISDAQASGVITDTQYF.

Here the CDR3 reads CASSPRTGVDGYTF. CDR3 DNA sequence: TGTGCCAGCAGTCCCCGGACAGGGGTTGATGGCTACACCTTC. The rearrangement uses TRBV25-1 and TRBJ1-2, with 9 bases matching TRBD1. The CDR3 sequence is 14 residues long. V trimming: 5 bases; J trimming: 6 bases; junction bases outside the gene matches: 7. CDR1 and CDR2 (germline): MGHDK, SYGVNS.

This chain joins TRBV2 and TRBJ1-6; no clear D gene. The CDR3 sequence is 12 residues long. Germline loops: CDR1 SNHLY, CDR2 FYNNEI. The V end lost 6 bases, the J end lost 7 bases, and 7 bases lay between the germline ends. CDR3 loop: CASSQTNSPLHF. CDR3 DNA: TGTGCCAGCAGCCAGACAAATTCACCCCTCCACTTT. The full variable domain, completed using reference TRBV2 and TRBJ1-6, is EPEVTQTPSHQVTQMGQEVILRCVPISNHLYFYWYRQILGQKVEFLVSFYNNEISEKSEIFDDQFSVERPDGSNFTLKIRSTKLEDSAMYFCASSQTNSPLHFGNGTRLTVT.